The 30 T cell receptor beta chains below were found in one sample sequenced in a study of T cells after yellow fever vaccination. TCRdb passed the 5' RACE reads through MiXCR, listing each CDR3 protein once. The sample lists around 100,000 distinct CDR3 sequences, around 8.6% occurring once. Here the sequenced sample was CD8+ T cells sorted from PBMCs, taken 45 days after the yellow fever booster vaccination. The receptor source for this set is a man aged 25-45 years who received the YFV17D yellow fever vaccine.

Ten or more counts support this clonotype. V and J are TRBV4-3 and TRBJ2-3; the D call may be TRBD1 or TRBD2 (5 bases each). CDR3 length: 13 amino acids. Germline CDR1 and CDR2: LGHNA and YSLEER. V shed 4 bases and J shed 5 bases, with 10 bases lying between them. The CDR3 DNA reads as TGCGCCAGCAGCCCCGGGGCGGGAGATACGCAGTATTTT. Translation gives CASSPGAGDTQYF.

The sample holds many counts of this clonotype. V gene TRBV20-1 combines with J gene TRBJ2-1; D gene unclear. The CDR3 runs 13 residues. Germline lookup yields CDR1 DFQATT and CDR2 SNEGSKA (reference sequence). The V gene lost 6 bases and the J gene lost 6 bases, with 15 bases spanning the gap. Here the CDR3 reads CSANVLSANEQFF. In DNA, the CDR3 is TGCAGTGCAAACGTCCTCTCCGCCAATGAGCAGTTCTTC.

Of note for this clonotype: This may be a read error: a much more frequent sequence differs by one nucleotide. The J gene is TRBJ2-1, the V gene TRBV27; D not resolved. There are 15 residues in the CDR3. CDR1 and CDR2 from the germline V gene are MNHEY and SMNVEV (reference sequence). The CDR3 sequence: CASSYGGSSYNEKFF. CDR3 nucleotides: TGTGCCAGCAGTTATGGCGGAAGCTCCTACAATGAGAAGTTCTTC.

There are many counts of this clonotype. The V gene is TRBV15, the J gene TRBJ2-3; D tentatively reads TRBD1 or TRBD2 (6 bases each). Germline lookup yields CDR1 LNHNV and CDR2 YYDKDF (reference sequence). V was pared by 3 bases and J by 2 bases, with 15 bases between. CDR3 length: 16 amino acids. The DNA for the CDR3 is TGTGCCACCAGCAGCCTGAGGGGGGCGATCACAGATACGCAGTATTTT. This translates into CATSSLRGAITDTQYF.

This clonotype was seen many times. The chain couples TRBV6-5 to TRBJ2-1, with TRBD2 matching 9 bases. The CDR3 is made up of 14 amino acids. From germline, CDR1 is MNHEY and CDR2 SVGAGI. V lost 2 bases to trimming and J lost 9 bases; unmatched junction nucleotides: 5. Written as DNA, the CDR3 is TGTGCCAGCAGTTACCAGGGACTAGCTGGTGAGCAGTTCTTC. Its translation: CASSYQGLAGEQFF.

This clonotype has only a few counts. The chain joins TRBV27 to TRBJ1-1; D is possibly TRBD1 (5 bases). Trimming stripped 1 base from V and 4 bases from J, with 10 bases between. This CDR3 is built from 14 residues. The germline CDR1 and CDR2 sequences are MNHEY and SMNVEV (reference sequence). DNA of the CDR3: TGTGCCAGCAGTTTATTTGGGGCTGCCACTGAAGCTTTCTTT. It translates to CASSLFGAATEAFF.

This clonotype was detected ten times or more. The chain has TRBV20-1 and TRBJ2-7; 11 nucleotides line up with TRBD2. The V gene's germline CDR1 is DFQATT and CDR2 SNEGSKA (reference sequence). J lost 2 bases, V lost 6 bases, and 9 bases had no gene match. The CDR3 is 15 residues long. CDR3 sequence reads: CSALTGLAVPYEQYF. The CDR3 DNA reads TGCAGTGCCCTAACGGGACTAGCGGTACCCTACGAGCAGTACTTC.

V usage is TRBV5-6 and J usage is TRBJ2-1; 8 nucleotides align to TRBD2. Per the germline V gene, CDR1 is SGHDT and CDR2 is YYEEEE. The CDR3 loop spans 14 amino acids. V shed 5 bases and J 2 bases; nucleotides not matched to a gene: 3. The CDR3 sequence: CASRTSGTYNEQFF. The DNA for the CDR3 is TGTGCCAGCAGAACTAGCGGCACCTACAATGAGCAGTTCTTC.

This clonotype was detected many times. The V and J genes are TRBV27 and TRBJ2-3; either TRBD1 or TRBD2 may fit D (5 bases each). V shed 6 bases and J shed 4 bases, with 20 bases lying between them. CDR1 MNHEY and CDR2 SMNVEV come from the germline V gene (reference sequence). The CDR3 sequence is 16 residues long. The CDR3 loop is CASSPVPGSYSDTQYF. In nucleotides, the CDR3 is TGTGCCAGCAGCCCGGTCCCAGGGAGTTATTCAGATACGCAGTATTTT.

A few counts support this clonotype. This chain links TRBV4-3 with TRBJ2-2, with D uncertain. The CDR3 totals 14 residues. The V and J ends lost 0 bases and 1 base respectively, with 3 bases between them. Germline lookup yields CDR1 LGHNA and CDR2 YSLEER. The CDR3 here is CASSQDQNTGELFF. DNA for the CDR3: TGCGCCAGCAGCCAAGACCAGAACACCGGGGAGCTGTTTTTT.

The chain is built from TRBV4-3 and TRBJ2-1; 10 bases map to TRBD2. This CDR3 contains 15 residues. V lost 4 bases, J lost 5 bases, and 5 bases stayed unmatched. Germline values: CDR1 LGHNA, CDR2 YSLEER. DNA for the CDR3: TGCGCCAGCAGCCCCGGGACTAGCGCTGACAATGAGCAGTTCTTC. Protein sequence: CASSPGTSADNEQFF.

This clonotype was seen ten or more times. The genes are TRBV20-1 and TRBJ1-5, with D possibly being TRBD1 (5 bases). This CDR3 contains 14 residues. Germline V gene sequence: CDR1 DFQATT, CDR2 SNEGSKA (reference sequence). The V end was cut by 6 bases, the J end by 0 bases, with 12 bases between. CDR3 nucleotide sequence: TGCAGTGCCGAGGGCAGGGCTAGCAATCAGCCCCAGCATTTT. This encodes CSAEGRASNQPQHF.

This sequence joins TRBV4-3 and TRBJ2-7; a weak D match, TRBD2 (5 bases). The V and J ends lost 0 bases and 2 bases respectively, with 11 bases between them. Germline V gene data show CDR1 as LGHNA and CDR2 as YSLEER. The CDR3 totals 15 residues. Here the CDR3 reads CASSQERETTYEQYF. The CDR3 bases are TGCGCCAGCAGCCAAGAAAGGGAGACGACCTACGAGCAGTACTTC.

This clonotype appeared a few times. The chain joins TRBV29-1 to TRBJ2-5, with D possibly matching TRBD1 (6 bases). This CDR3 is 14 amino acids long. Trimming removed 3 bases from V and 1 base from J, with 12 bases in between. Germline CDR1 is SQVTM and CDR2 is ANQGSEA. CDR3 protein: CSVERTDTQETQYF. The CDR3 DNA sequence: TGCAGCGTTGAGCGGACAGACACCCAAGAGACCCAGTACTTC.

This clonotype appeared many times. This rearrangement joins TRBV4-1 to TRBJ2-1; D is perhaps TRBD2 (6 bases). V was clipped by 5 bases and J by 0 bases, with 17 bases between them. The germline CDR1 and CDR2 sequences are MGHRA and YSYEKL. The CDR3 loop spans 17 amino acids. CDR3 in DNA: TGCGCCAGCAGCTATCTTAGCGGACTGAGCTCCTACAATGAGCAGTTCTTC. Protein product: CASSYLSGLSSYNEQFF.

This clonotype has ten or more counts. V is TRBV7-9 and J is TRBJ2-7; a possible D gene is TRBD1 (5 bases). Trimming took 5 bases from V and 4 from J, leaving 24 bases between them. Germline loops: CDR1 SEHNR, CDR2 FQNEAQ (reference sequence). This CDR3 contains 17 residues. For the CDR3, the DNA is TGTGCCAGCAGCCATCCCCTTCCGACAGAGGAGTCATACGAGCAGTACTTC. This sequence encodes CASSHPLPTEESYEQYF.

This clonotype was counted many times. The chain couples TRBV3-1 to TRBJ2-3; possible D gene TRBD2, 5 bases. The CDR3 spans 16 residues. V lost 6 bases to trimming and J lost 2 bases, with 18 bases between them. Looked up from germline, CDR1 is LGHDT and CDR2 is YNNKEL (reference sequence). The CDR3 region is CASRPILSGNTDTQYF. DNA for the CDR3: TGTGCCAGCAGACCCATTTTATCCGGGAACACAGATACGCAGTATTTT.

This clonotype was recorded many times. V is TRBV7-8 and J is TRBJ2-3, with TRBD2 matching 7 bases. Unmatched junction bases numbered 8, after V lost 6 bases and J lost 2 bases. The CDR3 spans 15 residues. Germline V gene sequence: CDR1 SGHVS, CDR2 FQNEAQ. The CDR3, as DNA: TGTGCCAGCAGTCGGGGGGAGGGATACACAGATACGCAGTATTTT. Protein product: CASSRGEGYTDTQYF.

This clonotype was counted at least ten times. This chain's CDR3 is CSAPLSGTGSYEQYF. CDR3 DNA: TGCAGTGCTCCCCTTTCCGGGACAGGGTCCTACGAGCAGTACTTC. The chain has TRBV20-1 and TRBJ2-7, with TRBD1 matching 9 bases. The CDR3 spans 15 residues. Trimming took 5 bases from V and 1 from J; bases not matched to a gene: 9. Germline CDR1 and CDR2: DFQATT and SNEGSKA (reference sequence).

At least ten counts were recorded for this clonotype. The V gene is TRBV4-3, the J gene TRBJ1-5; D call uncertain. The CDR3 sequence is 13 residues long. Germline CDR1 is LGHNA and CDR2 is YSLEER. Trimming shortened V by 1 base and J by 8 bases, and 9 bases separated the two germline ends. CDR3 protein: CASSQGGREPQHF. As DNA, the CDR3 is TGCGCCAGCAGCCAAGGGGGTCGGGAGCCCCAGCATTTT.

As regards this clonotype: This may be a read error: a much more frequent sequence differs by one nucleotide. The chain is built from TRBV7-9 and TRBJ2-5; D is possibly TRBD1 (5 bases). Germline CDR1 SEHNR, CDR2 FQNEAQ (reference sequence). Deletions cut 6 bases from V and 1 base from J, with 12 bases between. The CDR3 consists of 14 residues. CDR3 coding DNA: TGTGCCAGCAGATCGGACACCACCCAAGAGACCCAGTACTTC. This encodes CASRSDTTQETQYF.

This clonotype was recorded at least ten times. V and J are TRBV20-1 and TRBJ2-6; 10 nucleotides match TRBD1. The germline V gene encodes CDR1 DFQATT and CDR2 SNEGSKA (reference sequence). V dropped 4 bases and J dropped 0; count of bases not matched to a gene: 6. The CDR3 runs 17 residues. CDR3 bases: TGCAGTGCTATCAAGGGACAGGGGTACTCTGGGGCCAACGTCCTGACTTTC. This gives the protein CSAIKGQGYSGANVLTF.

This clonotype was detected many times. V is TRBV20-1 and J is TRBJ2-7; D remains unclear. The CDR3 covers 15 residues. Germline V gives CDR1 DFQATT, CDR2 SNEGSKA (reference sequence). Between the trimmed V and J ends, which lost 3 bases and 4 bases, there was a span of 19 bases. CDR3 sequence: CSARHSLGSKYEQYF. For the CDR3, the DNA is TGCAGTGCTAGGCACTCCCTGGGGTCTAAATACGAGCAGTACTTC.

This clonotype was seen repeatedly, ten times or more. The chain carries TRBV7-6 and TRBJ2-2, with D hard to call. Germline V gene lookup returns CDR1 SGHVS and CDR2 FNYEAQ. Trimming took 1 base from V and 6 from J, leaving 9 bases between them. There are 14 residues in the CDR3. CDR3 sequence (DNA): TGTGCCAGCAGCTTAGTGGTGGGGTCCGGGGAGCTGTTTTTT. It translates to CASSLVVGSGELFF.

This clonotype appeared many times. V and J are TRBV25-1 and TRBJ2-2; 7 bases align to TRBD2. The CDR3 covers 16 residues. Germline values: CDR1 MGHDK, CDR2 SYGVNS. With V trimmed by 3 bases and J by 8 bases, 12 bases remained unmatched. CDR3 DNA: TGTGCCAGCAGTGATCACCCCACTCGGGGGGTTGGGGAGCTGTTTTTT. Its protein is CASSDHPTRGVGELFF.

This clonotype has ten or more counts. The chain links TRBV6-5 to TRBJ1-2; D gene unclear. The CDR3 runs to 13 residues. V was cut by 6 bases and J by 5 bases, with 13 bases left in between. In germline, CDR1 is MNHEY, CDR2 SVGAGI. The CDR3 protein is CASSLGTRYGYTF. The CDR3 DNA reads as TGTGCCAGCAGCCTAGGAACTCGTTATGGCTACACCTTC.

For this clonotype: Given a much more abundant clone one base away, this may be a read error. This chain links TRBV6-5 with TRBJ2-2; D gene uncertain. The length of the CDR3 is 14 residues. CDR1 and CDR2 from the germline V gene are MNHEY and SVGAGI. For the CDR3, the DNA is TGTGCCAGCAGCTACCAGCTGAGGACCGGGCAGCTGTTTTTT. It yields the protein CASSYQLRTGQLFF.

This clonotype occurred many times. The V and J genes are TRBV29-1 and TRBJ2-2; D remains ambiguous. CDR1 is SQVTM, CDR2 ANQGSEA, per germline. V was clipped by 4 bases and J by 6 bases, with 3 bases between them. The CDR3 has 10 amino acids. CDR3 sequence reads: CSVAAGELFF. The DNA for the CDR3 is TGCAGCGTTGCGGCCGGGGAGCTGTTTTTT.

There are many counts of this clonotype. The rearrangement joins TRBV7-9 to TRBJ1-5; D gene uncertain. Germline-derived CDR1 and CDR2 are SEHNR and FQNEAQ (reference sequence). With 3 bases removed from V and 6 bases from J, the gap between germline ends came to 6 bases. This CDR3 is 12 amino acids long. The CDR3 is CASSLGFQPQHF. The CDR3 DNA is TGTGCCAGCAGCTTGGGATTTCAGCCCCAGCATTTT.

This clonotype was seen at least ten times. The chain combines TRBV11-1 with TRBJ2-7; D is perhaps TRBD1 or TRBD2 (6 bases each). Germline V gene lookup returns CDR1 SGHAT and CDR2 FQDESV (reference sequence). The ends were cut back, 4 bases at V and 3 bases at J, with 25 bases in the middle. The CDR3 has 18 residues. The CDR3 DNA sequence: TGTGCCAGCAGCTCACCAGTGGCAGGGGCGGGATTGGGCTACGAGCAGTACTTC. Translated, it gives CASSSPVAGAGLGYEQYF.